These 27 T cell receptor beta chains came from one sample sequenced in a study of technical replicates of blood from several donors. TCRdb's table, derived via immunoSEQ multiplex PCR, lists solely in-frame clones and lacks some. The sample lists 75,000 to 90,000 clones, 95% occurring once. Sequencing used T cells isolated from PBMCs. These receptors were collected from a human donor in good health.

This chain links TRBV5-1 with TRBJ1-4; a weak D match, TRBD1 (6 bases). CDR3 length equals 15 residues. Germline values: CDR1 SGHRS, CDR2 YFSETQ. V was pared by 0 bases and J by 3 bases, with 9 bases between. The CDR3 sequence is CASSLGTGSNEKLFF. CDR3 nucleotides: TGCGCCAGCAGCTTGGGCACAGGGTCTAATGAAAAACTGTTTTTT.

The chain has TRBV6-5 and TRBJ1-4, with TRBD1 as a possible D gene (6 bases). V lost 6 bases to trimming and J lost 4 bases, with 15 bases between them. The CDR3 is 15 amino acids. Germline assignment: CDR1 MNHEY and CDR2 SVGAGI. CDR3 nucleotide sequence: TGTGCCAGCAGCCCCGGACAGAGTTTTAATGAAAAACTGTTTTTT. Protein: CASSPGQSFNEKLFF.

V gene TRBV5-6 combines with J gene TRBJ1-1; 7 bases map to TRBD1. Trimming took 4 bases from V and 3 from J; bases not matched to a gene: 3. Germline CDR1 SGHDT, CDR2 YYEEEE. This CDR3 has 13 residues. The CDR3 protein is CASSQGTDTEAFF. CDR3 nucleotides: TGTGCCAGCAGCCAGGGGACAGACACTGAAGCTTTCTTT.

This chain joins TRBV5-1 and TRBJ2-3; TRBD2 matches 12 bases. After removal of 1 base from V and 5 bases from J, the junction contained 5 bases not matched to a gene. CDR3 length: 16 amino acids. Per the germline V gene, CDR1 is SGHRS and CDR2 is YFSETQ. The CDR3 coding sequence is TGCGCCAGCAGCTTGTCTCTAGCGGGAGGGGAAGATACGCAGTATTTT. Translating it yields CASSLSLAGGEDTQYF.

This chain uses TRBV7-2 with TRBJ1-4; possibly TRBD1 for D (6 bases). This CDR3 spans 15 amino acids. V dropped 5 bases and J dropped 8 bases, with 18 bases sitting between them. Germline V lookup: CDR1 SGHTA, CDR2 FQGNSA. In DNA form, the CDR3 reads TGTGCCAGCAGCCCACACAGGGCCCATAGCGAAAAACTGTTTTTT. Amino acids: CASSPHRAHSEKLFF.

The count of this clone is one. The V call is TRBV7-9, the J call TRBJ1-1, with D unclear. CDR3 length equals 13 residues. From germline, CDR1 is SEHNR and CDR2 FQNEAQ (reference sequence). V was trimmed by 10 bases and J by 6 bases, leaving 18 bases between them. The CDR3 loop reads CAILDGVYSEAFF. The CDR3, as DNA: TGTGCCATCTTGGACGGGGTCTATTCTGAAGCTTTCTTT.

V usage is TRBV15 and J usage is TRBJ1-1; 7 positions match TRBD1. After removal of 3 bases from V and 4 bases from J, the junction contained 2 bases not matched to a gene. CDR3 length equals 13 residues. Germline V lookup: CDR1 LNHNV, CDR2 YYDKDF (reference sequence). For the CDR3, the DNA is TGTGCCACCAGCAGTACAGGGGTCACTGAAGCTTTCTTT. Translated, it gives CATSSTGVTEAFF.

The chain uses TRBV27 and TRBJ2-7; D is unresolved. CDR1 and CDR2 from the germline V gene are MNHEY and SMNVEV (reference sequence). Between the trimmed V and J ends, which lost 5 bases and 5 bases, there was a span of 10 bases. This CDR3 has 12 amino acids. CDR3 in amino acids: CASSPPSDEQYF. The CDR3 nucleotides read TGTGCCAGCAGTCCACCCAGCGACGAGCAGTACTTC.

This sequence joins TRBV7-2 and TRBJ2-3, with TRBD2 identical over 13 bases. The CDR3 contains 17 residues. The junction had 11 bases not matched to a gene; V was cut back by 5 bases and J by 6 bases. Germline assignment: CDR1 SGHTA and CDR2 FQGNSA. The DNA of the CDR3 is TGTGCCAGCAGCCTACGACTAGCGGGAGGAAGGGCGGATACGCAGTATTTT. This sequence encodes CASSLRLAGGRADTQYF. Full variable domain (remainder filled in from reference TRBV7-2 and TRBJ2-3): GAGVSQSPSNKVTEKGKDVELRCDPISGHTALYWYRQSLGQGLEFLIYFQGNSAPDKSGLPSDRFSAERTGGSVSTLTIQRTQQEDSAVYLCASSLRLAGGRADTQYFGPGTRLTVL.

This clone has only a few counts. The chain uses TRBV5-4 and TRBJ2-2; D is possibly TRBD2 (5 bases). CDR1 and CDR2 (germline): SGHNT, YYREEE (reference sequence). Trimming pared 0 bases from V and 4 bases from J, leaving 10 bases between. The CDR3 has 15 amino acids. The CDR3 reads CASSLAGVGTGELFF. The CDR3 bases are TGTGCCAGCAGCTTGGCCGGGGTTGGCACCGGGGAGCTGTTTTTT.

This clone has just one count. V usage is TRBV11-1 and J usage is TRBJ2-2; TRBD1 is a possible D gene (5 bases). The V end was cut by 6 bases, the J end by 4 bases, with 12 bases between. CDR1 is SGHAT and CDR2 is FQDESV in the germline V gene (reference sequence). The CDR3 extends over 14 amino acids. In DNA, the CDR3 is TGTGCCAGCAGTAATCTAAGGGGCACCGGGGAGCTGTTTTTT. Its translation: CASSNLRGTGELFF.

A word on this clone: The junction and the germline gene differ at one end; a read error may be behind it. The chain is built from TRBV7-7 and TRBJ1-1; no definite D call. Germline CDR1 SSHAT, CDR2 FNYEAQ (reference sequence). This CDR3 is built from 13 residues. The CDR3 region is CASSLARETEAFF. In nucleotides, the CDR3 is TGTGCTAGCAGCTTAGCCCGGGAGACTGAAGCTTTCTTT.

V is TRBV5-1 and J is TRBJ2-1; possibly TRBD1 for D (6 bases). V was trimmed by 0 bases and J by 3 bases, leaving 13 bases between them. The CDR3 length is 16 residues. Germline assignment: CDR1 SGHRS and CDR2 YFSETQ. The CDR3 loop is CASSLAKGGSYNEQFF. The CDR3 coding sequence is TGCGCCAGCAGCTTGGCCAAAGGGGGTAGCTACAATGAGCAGTTCTTC. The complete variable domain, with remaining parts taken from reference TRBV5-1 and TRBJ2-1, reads KAGVTQTPRYLIKTRGQQVTLSCSPISGHRSVSWYQQTPGQGLQFLFEYFSETQRNKGNFPGRFSGRQFSNSRSEMNVSTLELGDSALYLCASSLAKGGSYNEQFFGPGTRLTVL.

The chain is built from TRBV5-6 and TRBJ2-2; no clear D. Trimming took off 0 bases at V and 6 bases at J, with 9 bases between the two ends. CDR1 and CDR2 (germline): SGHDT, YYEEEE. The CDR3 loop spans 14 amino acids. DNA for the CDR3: TGTGCCAGCAGCTTGGGTCTAGTTCCCGGGGAGCTGTTTTTT. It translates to CASSLGLVPGELFF.

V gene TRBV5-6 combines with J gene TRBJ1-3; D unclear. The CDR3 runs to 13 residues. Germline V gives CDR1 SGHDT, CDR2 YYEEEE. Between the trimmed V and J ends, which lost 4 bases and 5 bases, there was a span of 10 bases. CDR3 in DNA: TGTGCCAGCAGCGCGCCCCCTAGAAACACCATATATTTT. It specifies CASSAPPRNTIYF.

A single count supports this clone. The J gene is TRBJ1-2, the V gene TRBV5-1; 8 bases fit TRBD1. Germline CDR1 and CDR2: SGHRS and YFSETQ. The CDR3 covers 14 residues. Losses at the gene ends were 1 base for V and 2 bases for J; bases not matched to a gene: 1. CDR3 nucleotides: TGCGCCAGCAGCTTGTCAGGGGGCAACTATGGCTACACCTTC. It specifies CASSLSGGNYGYTF.

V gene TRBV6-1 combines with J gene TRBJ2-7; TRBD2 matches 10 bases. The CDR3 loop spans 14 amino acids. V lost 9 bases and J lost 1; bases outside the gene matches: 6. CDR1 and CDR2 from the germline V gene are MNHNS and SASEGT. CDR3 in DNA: TGTGCCAGTTCCGGGACTAGCGCATCCTACGAGCAGTACTTC. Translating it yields CASSGTSASYEQYF.

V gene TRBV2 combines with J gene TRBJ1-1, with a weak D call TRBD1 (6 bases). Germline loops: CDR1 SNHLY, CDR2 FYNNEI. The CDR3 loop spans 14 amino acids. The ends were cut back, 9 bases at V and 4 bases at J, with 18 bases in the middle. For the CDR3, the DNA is TGTGCCAGGCAATACAGGGTAGGCAGCACTGAAGCTTTCTTT. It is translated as CARQYRVGSTEAFF.

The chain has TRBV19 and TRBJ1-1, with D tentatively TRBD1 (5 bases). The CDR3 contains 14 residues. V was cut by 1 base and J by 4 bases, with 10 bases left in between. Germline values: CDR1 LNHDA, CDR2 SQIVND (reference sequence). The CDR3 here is CASSIGGRGTEAFF. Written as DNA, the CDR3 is TGTGCCAGTAGTATAGGGGGGAGGGGCACTGAAGCTTTCTTT.

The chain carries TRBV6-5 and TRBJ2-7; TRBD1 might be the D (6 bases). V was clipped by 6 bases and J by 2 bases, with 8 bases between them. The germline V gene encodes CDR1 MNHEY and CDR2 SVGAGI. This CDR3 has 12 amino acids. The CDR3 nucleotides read TGTGCCAGCAGGACAGGTCCCTACGAGCAGTACTTC. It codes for CASRTGPYEQYF.

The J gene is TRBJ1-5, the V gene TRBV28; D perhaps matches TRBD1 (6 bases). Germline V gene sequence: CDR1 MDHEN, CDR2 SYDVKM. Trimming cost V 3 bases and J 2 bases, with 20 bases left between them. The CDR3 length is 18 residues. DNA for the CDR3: TGTGCCAGCAGTTTTCCACCGGGACACACTATGGGCAATCAGCCCCAGCATTTT. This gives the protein CASSFPPGHTMGNQPQHF.

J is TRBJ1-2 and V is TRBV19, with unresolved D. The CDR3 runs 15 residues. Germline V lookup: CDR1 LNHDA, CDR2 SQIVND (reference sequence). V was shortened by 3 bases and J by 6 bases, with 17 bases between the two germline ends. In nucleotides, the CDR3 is TGTGCCAGTAGTATCTTTGGACTGGAGGAGGATGGCTACACCTTC. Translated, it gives CASSIFGLEEDGYTF.

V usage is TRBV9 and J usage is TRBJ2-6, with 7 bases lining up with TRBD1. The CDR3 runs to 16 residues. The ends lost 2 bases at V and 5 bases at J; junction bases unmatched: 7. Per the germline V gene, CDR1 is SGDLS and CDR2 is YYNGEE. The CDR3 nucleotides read TGTGCCAGCAGCGTGCAACAGGGGTCTCGGGCCAACGTCCTGACTTTC. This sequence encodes CASSVQQGSRANVLTF. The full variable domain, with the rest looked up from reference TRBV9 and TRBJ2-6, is DSGVTQTPKHLITATGQRVTLRCSPRSGDLSVYWYQQSLDQGLQFLIQYYNGEERAKGNILERFSAQQFPDLHSELNLSSLELGDSALYFCASSVQQGSRANVLTFGAGSRLTVL.

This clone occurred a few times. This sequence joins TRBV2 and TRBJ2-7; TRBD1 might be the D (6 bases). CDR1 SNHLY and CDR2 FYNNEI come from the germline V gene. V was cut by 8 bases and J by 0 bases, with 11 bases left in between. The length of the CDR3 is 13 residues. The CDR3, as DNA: TGTGCCAGCGGGGGCGTCTACTCCTACGAGCAGTACTTC. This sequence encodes CASGGVYSYEQYF. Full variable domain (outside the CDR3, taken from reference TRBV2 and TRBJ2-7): EPEVTQTPSHQVTQMGQEVILRCVPISNHLYFYWYRQILGQKVEFLVSFYNNEISEKSEIFDDQFSVERPDGSNFTLKIRSTKLEDSAMYFCASGGVYSYEQYFGPGTRLTVT.

CDR3 DNA: TGCGCCAGCAGCTTCGACTCAAGGTACCAAGAGACCCAGTACTTC. Its translation is CASSFDSRYQETQYF. The rearrangement links TRBV5-1 to TRBJ2-5, with unresolved D. The V and J ends lost 2 bases and 0 bases respectively, with 11 bases between them. This CDR3 region has 15 residues. Germline CDR1 reads SGHRS; CDR2 reads YFSETQ.

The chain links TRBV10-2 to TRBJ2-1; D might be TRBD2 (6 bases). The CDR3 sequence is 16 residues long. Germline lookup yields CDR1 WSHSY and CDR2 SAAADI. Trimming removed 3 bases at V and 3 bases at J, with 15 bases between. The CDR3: CASSDIRDFVYNEQFF. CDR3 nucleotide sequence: TGCGCCAGCAGTGATATACGGGACTTTGTCTACAATGAGCAGTTCTTC.

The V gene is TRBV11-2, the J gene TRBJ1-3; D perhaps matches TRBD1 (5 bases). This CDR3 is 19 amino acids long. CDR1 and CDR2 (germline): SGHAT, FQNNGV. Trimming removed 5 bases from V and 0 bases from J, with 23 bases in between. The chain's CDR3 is CASSESAGLRGSSGNTIYF. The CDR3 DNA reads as TGTGCCAGCAGCGAATCCGCGGGACTTAGGGGAAGCTCTGGAAACACCATATATTTT.